This T cell receptor (beta chain) derives from a study of blood T cell repertoires in COVID-19. Across the study: Donors in the United States, Italy and Spain gave samples during acute or convalescent COVID-19. In each case, the material was cDNA or gDNA derived from T cells, B-cell-depleted T cells, or PBMCs.

V dropped 4 bases and J dropped 7; count of bases not matched to a gene: 4. The CDR3 is 14 residues long. The germline gives CDR1 SGHRS, CDR2 YFSETQ. Produced via immunoSEQ multiplex PCR; TCRdb's table is partial and in-frame only. The sample includes around 210,000 clones, 85% to 90% of them seen just once. The sample was peripheral blood. The rearrangement uses TRBV5-1 and TRBJ1-4, with 10 bases identical to TRBD1. This sequence originates from a woman in her sixties or seventies with acute or convalescent COVID-19. The CDR3 region is CASSRQGASEKLFF. In nucleotides, the CDR3 is TGCGCCAGCAGCCGACAGGGGGCGAGTGAAAAACTGTTTTTT.